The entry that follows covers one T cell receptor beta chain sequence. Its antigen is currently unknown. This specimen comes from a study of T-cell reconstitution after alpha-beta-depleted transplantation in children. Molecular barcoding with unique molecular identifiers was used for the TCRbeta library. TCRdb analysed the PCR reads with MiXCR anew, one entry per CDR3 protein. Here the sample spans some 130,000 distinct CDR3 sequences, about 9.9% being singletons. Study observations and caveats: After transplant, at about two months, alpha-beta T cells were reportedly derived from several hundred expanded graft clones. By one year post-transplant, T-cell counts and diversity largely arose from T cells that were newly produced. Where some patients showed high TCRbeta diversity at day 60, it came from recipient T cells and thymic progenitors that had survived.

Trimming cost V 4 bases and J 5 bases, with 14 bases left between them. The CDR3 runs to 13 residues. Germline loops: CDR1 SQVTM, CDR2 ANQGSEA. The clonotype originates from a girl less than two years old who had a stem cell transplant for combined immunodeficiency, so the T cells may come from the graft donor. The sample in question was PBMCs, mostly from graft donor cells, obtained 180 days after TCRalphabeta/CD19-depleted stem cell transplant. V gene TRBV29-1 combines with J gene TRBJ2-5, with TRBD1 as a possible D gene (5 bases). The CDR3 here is CSVVEDSWETQYF. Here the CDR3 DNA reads TGCAGCGTTGTCGAAGACAGTTGGGAGACCCAGTACTTC.